This T cell receptor beta chain was identified during a study of blood T cell repertoires in COVID-19. Produced via immunoSEQ multiplex PCR; TCRdb's table is partial and in-frame only. This repertoire shows roughly 130,000 clones, around 83% found once; its top ten account for around 3%. J was trimmed by 0 bases and V by 6 bases; bases with no gene match: 3. Germline assignment: CDR1 MNHEY and CDR2 SVGEGT. This CDR3 has 15 amino acids. The specimen was peripheral blood. The origin of this receptor is an elderly woman with acute or convalescent COVID-19. The chain uses TRBV6-2 or TRBV6-3 and TRBJ2-3; TRBD2 matches at 10 bases. Here the CDR3 reads CASSPLAGSTDTQYF. CDR3 DNA: TGTGCCAGCAGCCCACTAGCGGGGAGCACAGATACGCAGTATTTT.